This T cell receptor (beta chain) was sequenced in a study of spatial heterogeneity in lung cancer. In its sample, this clonotype was seen once. Since it is a stray read in a library aimed at alpha chains, this beta chain has a size that is not meaningful. All TCR cDNA molecules were individually tagged with a unique molecular identifier. TCRdb reprocessed the 5' RACE reads with MiXCR, giving one entry per CDR3 protein. Among roughly 580 distinct CDR3 sequences listed, around a quarter were seen once. The time point denotes: sample taken at primary tumor resection. In each case, whole RNA from tumor, nontumor lung or frozen PBMC was sequenced unsorted. The donor population consisted of 72 patients with untreated, early-stage non-small cell lung cancer. Germline V gives CDR1 SGHTA, CDR2 FQGNSA. CDR3 length: 13 amino acids. Trimming stripped 4 bases from V and 6 bases from J, with 10 bases between.

The sequence derives from a male donor with early-stage non-small cell lung cancer. The genes are TRBV7-2 and TRBJ2-1; D is possibly TRBD1 or TRBD2 (5 bases each). Here the sequenced sample was PBMCs, taken at surgery. CDR3 loop: CASSSGRFNEQFF. CDR3 bases: TGTGCCAGCAGCTCGGGACGGTTCAATGAGCAGTTCTTC.